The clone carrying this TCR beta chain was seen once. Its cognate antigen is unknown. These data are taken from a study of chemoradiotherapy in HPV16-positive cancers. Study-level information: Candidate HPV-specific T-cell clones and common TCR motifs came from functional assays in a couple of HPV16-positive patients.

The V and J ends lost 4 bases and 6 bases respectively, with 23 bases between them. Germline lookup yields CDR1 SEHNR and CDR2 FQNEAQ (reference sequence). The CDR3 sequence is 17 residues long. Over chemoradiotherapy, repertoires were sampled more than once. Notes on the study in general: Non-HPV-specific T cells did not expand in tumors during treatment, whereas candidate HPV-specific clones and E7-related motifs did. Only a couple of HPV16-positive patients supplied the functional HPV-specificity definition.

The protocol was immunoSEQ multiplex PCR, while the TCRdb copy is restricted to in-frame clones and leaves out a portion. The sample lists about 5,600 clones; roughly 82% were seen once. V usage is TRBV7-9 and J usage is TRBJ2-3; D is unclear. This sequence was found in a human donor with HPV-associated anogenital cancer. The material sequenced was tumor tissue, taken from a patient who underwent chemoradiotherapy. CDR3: CASSSPLVLPDTDTQYF. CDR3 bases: TGTGCCAGCAGCTCCCCCCTCGTCCTTCCCGACACGGATACGCAGTATTTT.